The rows below give T cell receptor beta chains drawn from one sample of a study of blood T cell repertoires in COVID-19. The repertoire was sequenced with immunoSEQ multiplex PCR; TCRdb's copy has only in-frame clones and lacks some. Of roughly 38,000 clones in the sample, around nine tenths were seen once. Sequenced input: peripheral blood. The receptors stem from a woman in her sixties or seventies with acute or convalescent COVID-19. CDR3s include the opening cysteine and the closing phenylalanine or tryptophan. Fields, in order: J gene, D gene, clone size, V gene, CDR3 protein, CDR3 DNA. A D gene is named only where the DNA matches it firmly. Some rows mark clone size as missing; the rest say once, few, many or name a class of expanded clone.

>TRBJ2-6|TRBD1|.|TRBV7-7
CASSPQGASGANVLTF
TGTGCCAGCAGCCCGCAGGGGGCGTCTGGGGCCAACGTCCTGACTTTC
>TRBJ2-2|TRBD2|.|TRBV11-3
CASSIDFRGGTGELFF
TGTGCCAGCAGCATAGACTTTCGGGGGGGCACCGGGGAGCTGTTTTTT
>TRBJ2-5|TRBD1|.|TRBV15
CATSSGRGREETQYF
TGTGCCACCAGCAGCGGCAGGGGGCGCGAAGAGACCCAGTACTTC
>TRBJ2-3|.|.|TRBV24-1
CATSDLPDRSTDTQYF
TGTGCCACCAGTGATTTGCCGGACAGAAGCACAGATACGCAGTATTTT
>TRBJ2-1|TRBD2|.|TRBV15
CATRGAQRGYNEQFF
TGTGCCACCCGGGGTGCCCAGCGGGGTTACAATGAGCAGTTCTTC
>TRBJ1-4|.|few|TRBV5-1
CASSLFGTSNEKLFF
TGCGCCAGCAGCTTGTTTGGGACATCTAATGAAAAACTGTTTTTT
>TRBJ2-3|.|.|TRBV7-8
CASSLVPVSTDTQYF
TGTGCCAGCAGCTTAGTCCCAGTTAGCACAGATACGCAGTATTTT
>TRBJ1-5|.|once|TRBV7-2
CASSLGTAYSNQPQHF
TGTGCCAGCAGCTTAGGAACAGCATATAGCAATCAGCCCCAGCATTTT
>TRBJ1-1|.|.|TRBV7-7
CASSSDMDTEAFF
TGTGCCAGCAGTTCGGACATGGACACTGAAGCTTTCTTT
>TRBJ2-1|.|once|TRBV7-9
CASSLAGSSYNEQFF
TGTGCCAGCAGCTTAGCGGGGAGCTCCTACAATGAGCAGTTCTTC
>TRBJ2-3|TRBD2|.|TRBV6-4
CASSDLAGGETDTQYF
TGTGCCAGCAGTGACCTGGCGGGAGGAGAGACAGATACGCAGTATTTT
>TRBJ2-1|TRBD2|once|TRBV7-2
CASSSPDTRLAGSHNEQFF
TGTGCCAGCAGCTCCCCAGATACTCGTCTAGCGGGGTCCCACAATGAGCAGTTCTTC
>TRBJ2-1|TRBD1|.|TRBV19
CASSIGPGQGALSNEQFF
TGTGCCAGTAGTATAGGTCCGGGACAGGGGGCGCTTAGCAATGAGCAGTTCTTC
>TRBJ1-5|TRBD1|few|TRBV19
CASSIQQGMGNQPQHF
TGTGCCAGTAGTATACAACAGGGGATGGGCAATCAGCCCCAGCATTTT
>TRBJ2-5|TRBD2|.|TRBV7-2
CASSLERGGLGETQYF
TGTGCCAGCAGCTTAGAACGGGGGGGCCTTGGAGAGACCCAGTACTTC
>TRBJ1-5|.|.|TRBV19
CASRHDSNQPQHF
TGTGCCAGTAGACACGATAGCAATCAGCCCCAGCATTTT
>TRBJ1-2|TRBD1|.|TRBV13
CASRKASRQGTNYGYTF
TGTGCCAGCAGAAAGGCCTCCCGACAGGGCACTAACTATGGCTACACCTTC
>TRBJ2-2|TRBD2|once|TRBV6-5
CASRVTGGDTGELFF
TGTGCCAGCAGAGTTACGGGGGGGGACACCGGGGAGCTGTTTTTT
>TRBJ2-1|.|once|TRBV14
CASSPDFYGNEQFF
TGTGCCAGCAGCCCCGACTTTTACGGCAATGAGCAGTTCTTC
>TRBJ1-5|.|.|TRBV6-1
CASSDPYSNQPQHF
TGTGCCAGCAGTGATCCGTATAGCAATCAGCCCCAGCATTTT
>TRBJ1-5|.|.|TRBV7-2
CASSLLQGSQPQHF
TGTGCCAGCAGCTTATTACAGGGCAGTCAGCCCCAGCATTTT
>TRBJ2-3|TRBD2|.|TRBV10-3
CAIMPSGGDLATDTQYF
TGTGCCATCATGCCCAGCGGGGGGGATCTAGCAACAGATACGCAGTATTTT
>TRBJ2-1|TRBD1|.|TRBV5-1
CASSRPQGSSSYNEQFF
TGCGCCAGCAGCCGACCACAGGGGAGCAGCTCCTACAATGAGCAGTTCTTC
>TRBJ2-2|TRBD1|.|TRBV7-2
CASSSHRGLTGELFF
TGTGCCAGCAGCTCCCACAGGGGGCTCACCGGGGAGCTGTTTTTT
>TRBJ1-4|TRBD1|few|TRBV29-1
CSVSAGTGNEKLFF
TGCAGCGTTTCAGCCGGGACAGGGAATGAAAAACTGTTTTTT
>TRBJ1-5|.|once|TRBV10-3
CAISSGSQPQHF
TGTGCCATCAGTTCGGGGTCTCAGCCCCAGCATTTT
>TRBJ2-1|.|once|TRBV7-2
CASNSGLTNEQFF
TGTGCCAGCAACTCGGGACTGACCAATGAGCAGTTCTTC
>TRBJ1-6|TRBD1|.|TRBV28
CASATGQYNSPLHF
TGTGCCAGCGCAACGGGACAGTATAATTCACCCCTCCACTTT
>TRBJ1-1|.|.|TRBV7-3
CASSSSGLNTEAFF
TGTGCCAGCAGTTCCTCGGGTTTGAACACTGAAGCTTTCTTT
>TRBJ2-1|TRBD2|.|TRBV5-1
CASSSGLEGNEQFF
TGCGCCAGCAGCTCGGGACTAGAAGGGAATGAGCAGTTCTTC
>TRBJ2-1|TRBD2|.|TRBV5-4
CASKKLAGEDSYNEQFF
TGTGCCAGCAAAAAACTAGCGGGGGAAGACTCCTACAATGAGCAGTTCTTC
>TRBJ2-3|.|.|TRBV7-3
CASSWGGVSTDTQYF
TGTGCCAGCAGCTGGGGCGGGGTTAGCACAGATACGCAGTATTTT
>TRBJ2-1|.|.|TRBV27
CASSSALDYWGGQFF
TGTGCCAGCAGCTCCGCGCTGGACTACTGGGGAGGGCAGTTCTTC
>TRBJ1-1|TRBD1|.|TRBV24-1
CATRQGEEAFF
TGTGCCACCAGACAGGGGGAAGAAGCTTTCTTT
>TRBJ1-2|.|.|TRBV24-1
CATSDAANYGYTF
TGTGCCACCAGTGACGCAGCTAACTATGGCTACACCTTC
>TRBJ2-1|.|.|TRBV3-1/TRBV3-2
CASSQGTTSYEQFF
TGTGCCAGCAGCCAAGGGACCACTAGTTATGAGCAGTTCTTC
>TRBJ2-1|TRBD2|once|TRBV7-2
CASSLANSGGSSYNEQFF
TGTGCCAGCAGCTTAGCGAATTCGGGCGGGAGTAGCTACAATGAGCAGTTCTTC
>TRBJ2-5|.|once|TRBV5-8
CASSGYRERGVETQYF
TGTGCCAGCAGCGGATACAGGGAGAGGGGCGTAGAGACCCAGTACTTC
>TRBJ2-1|TRBD2|.|TRBV7-8
CASSTSGRQQFF
TGTGCCAGCAGCACCAGCGGGAGGCAGCAGTTCTTC
>TRBJ2-3|.|.|TRBV12-5
CASGLVLMLRSHTDTQYF
TGTGCTAGTGGTTTGGTACTAATGTTGCGGAGCCACACAGATACGCAGTATTTT
>TRBJ2-3|.|.|TRBV4-3
CASSQDQNRPYTDTQYF
TGCGCCAGCAGCCAAGATCAGAACAGGCCTTACACAGATACGCAGTATTTT
>TRBJ2-6|.|.|TRBV10-2
CASSDPGKSGANVLTF
TGCGCCAGCAGTGATCCGGGAAAATCTGGGGCCAACGTCCTGACTTTC
>TRBJ2-3|.|once|TRBV11-1
CASSLAGGFTDTQYF
TGTGCCAGCAGCTTAGCGGGAGGATTCACAGATACGCAGTATTTT
>TRBJ2-1|.|.|TRBV7-3
CASSPGSAYNEQFF
TGTGCCAGCAGCCCCGGTAGCGCCTACAATGAGCAGTTCTTC
>TRBJ1-6|.|medium-sized|TRBV6-2/TRBV6-3
CASSLLGSPLHF
TGTGCCAGCAGTCTCCTAGGTTCACCCCTCCACTTT
>TRBJ1-3|TRBD1|.|TRBV19
CASSTPGTVSGNTIYF
TGTGCCAGTAGTACACCCGGGACAGTCTCTGGAAACACCATATATTTT
>TRBJ2-3|.|.|TRBV29-1
CSVPKRGPGGTQYF
TGCAGCGTTCCCAAGAGGGGGCCCGGGGGTACGCAGTATTTT
>TRBJ1-2|.|.|TRBV5-6
CASSLAGVRGYTF
TGTGCCAGCAGCTTGGCGGGGGTCAGGGGCTACACCTTC
>TRBJ2-5|.|.|TRBV18
CASSPPGQETQYF
TGTGCCAGCTCACCACCCGGCCAAGAGACCCAGTACTTC
>TRBJ1-6|.|.|TRBV20-1
CSAEGVTPLHF
TGCAGTGCCGAGGGGGTTACACCCCTCCACTTT
>TRBJ1-2|.|.|TRBV15
CATSSGQYGYTF
TGTGCCACCAGCAGCGGACAGTATGGCTACACCTTC
>TRBJ1-4|.|.|TRBV5-5
CASSWGLSHEKLFF
TGTGCCAGCAGCTGGGGGCTCTCCCATGAAAAACTGTTTTTT
>TRBJ1-5|.|.|TRBV7-2
CASSGQFNQPQHF
TGTGCCAGCTCCGGACAGTTTAATCAGCCCCAGCATTTT
>TRBJ2-3|.|.|TRBV5-1
CASSLDSGGDTQYF
TGCGCCAGCAGCTTGGATAGCGGAGGAGATACGCAGTATTTT
>TRBJ1-1|.|.|TRBV2
CASSSRGNTEAFF
TGTGCCAGCAGCTCCAGGGGTAACACTGAAGCTTTCTTT
>TRBJ1-2|.|.|TRBV11-3
CASSLDRGGGYTF
TGTGCCAGCAGCTTAGATCGGGGGGGAGGCTACACCTTC
>TRBJ1-1|TRBD1|.|TRBV25-1
CASRGPDRLNTEAFF
TGTGCCAGCAGGGGACCGGACAGGTTGAACACTGAAGCTTTCTTT